The entry below gives a single T cell receptor beta chain sequence along with its context. There is no known antigen for this receptor. The sample holds no much larger clone one base away, and base qualities are not on file. The data are from a study of blood T cell repertoires in COVID-19 (dated by TCRdb to about 2020). About the investigation overall: Samples covering the acute and convalescent phases of COVID-19 were provided by collaborators in the United States, Italy and Spain. Nearly every sample came with metadata listing a de-identified subject ID, COVID-19 status, age in years and sex. The repertoires were released in a freely available public database meant as a resource for research on the immune response to SARS-CoV-2. The material from the prospective study consisted of cDNA or gDNA derived from T cells, B-cell-depleted T cells, or PBMCs. The samples were drawn from the first 160 participants of the ongoing ImmuneRACE study and from more than 1,000 subjects provided by 6 global collaborators. Where available, HLA class I and class II types were taken from metadata supplied by the sample provider and were not determined by assay-based typing. The dataset comprised deeply sampled blood TCRbeta repertoires from subjects exposed to, actively infected with, or recovered from COVID-19. General study outcomes and caveats: Clinical and demographic metadata were provided uncurated, with the amount varying by source and participant.

Enrolling through a virtual design, the prospective study's participants ranged in age from roughly 18 to 95 years and lived across about two dozen United States geographic areas. Cohort assignment in the prospective study relied on participant-reported clinical history from a screening survey and a study questionnaire. Mobile phlebotomists in the prospective study collected whole blood, serum and a nasopharyngeal or oropharyngeal swab from every participant. Prospective study participants could optionally give additional blood draws and questionnaires over a 2-month period. Before DNA extraction, blood samples from the prospective study were shipped at room temperature or frozen. TCRbeta CDR3 regions were amplified from genomic DNA using the immunoSEQ Assay, a bias-controlled multiplex PCR. The study's processing was this. The number of nucleated cells in each sample was estimated from the amplification of reference gene primers within the assay. To quantify the absolute abundance of each unique TCRbeta CDR3 rearrangement, sequence reads were collapsed and filtered. For each sample, productive Simpson clonality was calculated as the square root of Simpson's diversity index over productive rearrangements. Here the immuneACCESS table is served through TCRdb, limited to in-frame sequences with V and J called. Missing clones are a known gap in these copies; in checked studies unresolved V genes cover under half, and the rest lacks a known reason. V and J calls and clone size are as listed in that table; D and trimming were resolved from the DNA. The sample yields 45,000 to 55,000 clones; 70% to 85% were counted once. The top ten clones comprise about 6.1% of the sample.

This clonotype was obtained from a woman in her forties or fifties with acute COVID-19. Sequenced material: PBMCs or T cells enriched from blood (not recorded which).

At the DNA level, the sequence is TGTGCCAGCAGTGGGTTGGCAGTCAGCTCTGGGGCCAACGTCCTGACTTTC. It codes for CASSGLAVSSGANVLTF. The rearrangement joined TRBV2 to TRBJ2-6, with no D gene named confidently. From the germline V gene, CDR1 is SNHLY and CDR2 is FYNNEI. The V and J ends are trimmed by 4 bases and 0 bases, leaving 13 bases between them. From its cysteine to its phenylalanine, the CDR3 spans 17 amino acids. The retained sequence is limited to the CDR3, 51 bases, with the frame set at the first base.